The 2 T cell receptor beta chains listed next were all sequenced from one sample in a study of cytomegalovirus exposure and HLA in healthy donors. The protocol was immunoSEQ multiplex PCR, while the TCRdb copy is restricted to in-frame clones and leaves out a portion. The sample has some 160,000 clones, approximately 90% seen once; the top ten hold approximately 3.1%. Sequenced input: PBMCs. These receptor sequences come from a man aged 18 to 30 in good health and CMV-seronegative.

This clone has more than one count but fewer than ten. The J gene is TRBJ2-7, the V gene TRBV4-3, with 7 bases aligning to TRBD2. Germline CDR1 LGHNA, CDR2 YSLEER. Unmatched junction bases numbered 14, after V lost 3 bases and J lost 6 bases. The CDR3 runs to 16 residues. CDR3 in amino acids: CASSQHLAEAMREQYF. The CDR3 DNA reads TGCGCCAGCAGCCAGCACCTAGCGGAGGCCATGCGCGAGCAGTACTTC.

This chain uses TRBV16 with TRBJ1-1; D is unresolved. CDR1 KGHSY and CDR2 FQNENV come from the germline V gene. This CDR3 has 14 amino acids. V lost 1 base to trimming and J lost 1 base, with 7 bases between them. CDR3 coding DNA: TGTGCCAGCAGCCAATGGGCAGGGAACACTGAAGCTTTCTTT. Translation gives CASSQWAGNTEAFF. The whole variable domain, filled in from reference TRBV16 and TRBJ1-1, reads GEEVAQTPKHLVRGEGQKAKLYCAPIKGHSYVFWYQQVLKNEFKFLISFQNENVFDETGMPKERFSAKCLPNSPCSLEIQATKLEDSAVYFCASSQWAGNTEAFFGQGTRLTVV.